Each of the 5 T cell receptor beta chains below was sequenced from the same sample in a study of beta chain features in type 1 diabetes. The authors reverse transcribed all of the isolated RNA, so sequencing captured expressed TCRB transcripts. Data came from immunoSEQ multiplex PCR; TCRdb stores just in-frame clones and leaves some out. This table has 140,000 to 150,000 clones, under 60% appearing once. What was sequenced was Tregs from blood. Source of these receptors: a man in his late teens or twenties in good health.

The rearrangement uses TRBV19 and TRBJ2-7; D gene unclear. Trimming removed 5 bases from V and 0 bases from J, with 11 bases in between. CDR1 is LNHDA, CDR2 SQIVND, per germline (reference sequence). This CDR3 has 14 residues. The CDR3 spells CASSRTASSYEQYF. DNA for the CDR3: TGTGCCAGTAGTCGAACAGCAAGCTCCTACGAGCAGTACTTC.

This clone has just one count. The chain carries TRBV5-4 and TRBJ2-2; TRBD2 matches at 12 bases. This CDR3 contains 17 residues. After removal of 0 bases from V and 4 bases from J, the junction contained 4 bases not matched to a gene. CDR1 and CDR2 from the germline V gene are SGHNT and YYREEE (reference sequence). Here the CDR3 DNA reads TGTGCCAGCAGCTTGGCTCTAGCGGGGGGGAGCACCGGGGAGCTGTTTTTT. Encoded protein: CASSLALAGGSTGELFF.

The V and J genes are TRBV7-8 and TRBJ2-3; 10 nucleotides agree with TRBD2. V lost 1 base, J lost 3 bases, and 7 bases stayed unmatched. The CDR3 length is 17 residues. Germline values: CDR1 SGHVS, CDR2 FQNEAQ. The CDR3 protein is CASSLDPSGSTTDTQYF. CDR3 bases: TGTGCCAGCAGCTTAGATCCTAGCGGGAGTACGACAGATACGCAGTATTTT.

The rearrangement joins TRBV4-2 to TRBJ1-5; 7 bases match TRBD1. Germline values: CDR1 LGHNA, CDR2 YNFKEQ. CDR3 length: 15 amino acids. Unmatched junction bases numbered 3, after V lost 1 base and J lost 3 bases. CDR3 bases: TGTGCCAGCAGCCAAGCCGACAGGGTCAATCAGCCCCAGCATTTT. It specifies CASSQADRVNQPQHF.

This clone was picked up a small number of times. The V and J genes are TRBV7-2 and TRBJ2-7; 9 bases are a match to TRBD1. The V and J ends lost 4 bases and 6 bases, in that order; junction bases with no gene match: 7. Germline assignment: CDR1 SGHTA and CDR2 FQGNSA. This CDR3 has 14 amino acids. Written as DNA, the CDR3 is TGTGCCAGCAGCTCGGACAGGGGCCCCCTCGAGCAGTACTTC. It yields the protein CASSSDRGPLEQYF.